The 22 T cell receptor beta chains given below trace back to one sample, sequenced in a study of cytomegalovirus exposure and HLA in healthy donors. A multiplex PCR was run with 60 Vbeta primers and 13 Jbeta primers. Data came from immunoSEQ multiplex PCR; TCRdb stores just in-frame clones and leaves some out. Its clone listing holds around 80,000 clones. Input material: PBMCs. The source is a boy aged 5-17 years in good health and CMV-seronegative.

The chain employs TRBV4-1 and TRBJ2-7, with D possibly being TRBD2 (5 bases). Germline values: CDR1 MGHRA, CDR2 YSYEKL. The V end lost 4 bases, the J end lost 4 bases, and 14 bases lay between the germline ends. The CDR3 sequence is 14 residues long. The CDR3: CASSPGISEYEQYF. For the CDR3, the DNA is TGCGCCAGCAGCCCGGGAATTAGCGAGTACGAGCAGTACTTC.

This chain connects TRBV6-1 to TRBJ2-7; no reliable D call. CDR1 is MNHNS, CDR2 SASEGT, per germline. The CDR3 consists of 12 residues. V was shortened by 3 bases and J by 4 bases, with 7 bases between the two germline ends. CDR3 in DNA: TGTGCCAGCAGTGATGTGTCATACGAGCAGTACTTC. Translated: CASSDVSYEQYF.

V is TRBV6-6 and J is TRBJ1-1, with TRBD1 matching over 7 bases. After removal of 8 bases from V and 1 base from J, the junction contained 7 bases not matched to a gene. The V gene's germline CDR1 is MNHNY and CDR2 SVGAGI (reference sequence). The length of the CDR3 is 14 residues. The CDR3 region has the DNA TGTGCCAGCGGGGGACAGCGCGAGAACACTGAAGCTTTCTTT. Translation: CASGGQRENTEAFF.

The CDR3 sequence: CASSATSGKETQYF. Written as DNA, the CDR3 is TGTGCCAGCAGTGCGACTAGCGGGAAAGAGACCCAGTACTTC. V usage is TRBV6-1 and J usage is TRBJ2-5, with 11 bases that match TRBD2. CDR1 is MNHNS and CDR2 is SASEGT in the germline V gene. This CDR3 has 14 residues. Trimming removed 4 bases from V and 3 bases from J; junction bases left unmatched: 1.

The gene calls are TRBV5-1 and TRBJ1-1; D remains ambiguous. CDR1 is SGHRS, CDR2 YFSETQ, per germline. The germline V and J ends were trimmed by 2 bases and 1 base, with 18 bases remaining between them. This CDR3 contains 17 residues. The CDR3 nucleotides are TGCGCCAGCAGCTTAGAAACACCATCCAGTCCGAACACTGAAGCTTTCTTT. It translates to CASSLETPSSPNTEAFF.

The chain links TRBV7-9 to TRBJ1-4; perhaps TRBD1 as D (5 bases). The germline CDR1 and CDR2 sequences are SEHNR and FQNEAQ (reference sequence). This CDR3 has 15 residues. Trimming pared 6 bases from V and 6 bases from J, leaving 17 bases between. Here the CDR3 DNA reads TGTGCCAGCAGTTATTATCGGGGGTTAGATGAAAAACTGTTTTTT. This gives the protein CASSYYRGLDEKLFF.

CDR3: CASSQDLDRTEAFF. CDR3 in DNA: TGTGCCAGCAGCCAAGATTTGGACAGAACTGAAGCTTTCTTT. The chain employs TRBV14 and TRBJ1-1; TRBD1 is a possible D gene (6 bases). Trimming cost V 0 bases and J 5 bases, with 10 bases left between them. In germline, CDR1 is SGHDN, CDR2 FVKESK. The CDR3 has 14 amino acids.

This chain links TRBV15 with TRBJ1-2; D may be TRBD1 (5 bases). This CDR3 has 16 residues. CDR1 and CDR2 from the germline V gene are LNHNV and YYDKDF (reference sequence). Trimming left V 0 bases short and J 4 bases short, with 15 bases between. The CDR3 coding sequence is TGTGCCACCAGCAGAGATCCTCGGGAGGGGCCCTATGGCTACACCTTC. Amino acid sequence: CATSRDPREGPYGYTF.

The rearrangement links TRBV5-1 to TRBJ1-1; 7 bases agree with TRBD1. After removal of 4 bases from V and 0 bases from J, the junction contained 3 bases not matched to a gene. This CDR3 region has 14 residues. Looked up from germline, CDR1 is SGHRS and CDR2 is YFSETQ. CDR3 amino acids: CASSADRMNTEAFF. CDR3 sequence (DNA): TGCGCCAGCAGCGCGGACAGGATGAACACTGAAGCTTTCTTT.

The chain uses TRBV5-3 and TRBJ1-1; unclear D gene. TRBV5-3 is an ORF; its function is uncertain. The CDR3 consists of 12 residues. V lost 5 bases and J 2 bases, leaving 7 bases between the germline ends. The chain's CDR3 is CARRLANTEAFF. For the CDR3, the DNA is TGTGCCAGAAGACTAGCCAACACTGAAGCTTTCTTT.

The J gene is TRBJ1-1, the V gene TRBV7-3; 8 bases align to TRBD1. This CDR3 has 13 residues. Trimming took 5 bases from V and 7 from J; bases not matched to a gene: 6. CDR1 SGHTA and CDR2 FQGTGA come from the germline V gene. In DNA form, the CDR3 reads TGTGCCAGCAGCCCCACAGGGGGAGGTGAAGCTTTCTTT. It specifies CASSPTGGGEAFF.

This rearrangement joins TRBV4-3 to TRBJ2-7; 9 nucleotides line up with TRBD1. Germline values: CDR1 LGHNA, CDR2 YSLEER. The junction had 7 bases not matched to a gene; V was cut back by 0 bases and J by 1 base. This CDR3 comprises 17 residues. CDR3: CASSQEMGQGGSYEQYF. The CDR3 nucleotides are TGCGCCAGCAGCCAAGAGATGGGACAGGGAGGGTCCTACGAGCAGTACTTC.

The rearrangement joins TRBV18 to TRBJ1-2, with 9 bases fitting TRBD1. Germline V gene data show CDR1 as KGHSH and CDR2 as LQKENI. Trimming removed 3 bases from V and 7 bases from J; junction bases left unmatched: 3. The CDR3 loop spans 13 amino acids. CDR3 DNA sequence: TGTGCCAGCTCACCGGGACAGGGAAGTGGCTACACCTTC. It is translated as CASSPGQGSGYTF.

The chain uses TRBV30 and TRBJ1-2; D perhaps matches TRBD1 (6 bases). From germline, CDR1 is GTSNPN and CDR2 SVGIG (reference sequence). The CDR3 sequence is 15 residues long. V dropped 1 base and J dropped 1 base, with 13 bases sitting between them. CDR3 loop: CAWSEGTSINYGYTF. CDR3 DNA: TGTGCCTGGAGTGAGGGGACATCAATTAACTATGGCTACACCTTC.

The chain is built from TRBV5-4 and TRBJ2-7; D may be TRBD1 (6 bases). Trimming shortened V by 4 bases and J by 7 bases, and 12 bases separated the two germline ends. The CDR3 spans 12 residues. Germline V lookup: CDR1 SGHNT, CDR2 YYREEE (reference sequence). CDR3 residues: CASSQDTGEQYF. CDR3 nucleotides: TGTGCCAGCAGCCAAGATACAGGGGAGCAGTACTTC. Drawing the rest from reference TRBV5-4 and TRBJ2-7, the complete variable domain is ETGVTQSPTHLIKTRGQQVTLRCSSQSGHNTVSWYQQALGQGPQFIFQYYREEENGRGNFPPRFSGLQFPNYSSELNVNALELDDSALYLCASSQDTGEQYFGPGTRLTVT.

This chain connects TRBV14 to TRBJ2-3; D may be TRBD2 (6 bases). V lost 4 bases, J lost 1 base, and 15 bases lay in between. From germline, CDR1 is SGHDN and CDR2 FVKESK. The CDR3 totals 16 residues. CDR3 nucleotides: TGTGCCAGCAGCCTTCTCCCGGGACTGGGCACAGATACGCAGTATTTT. Residues: CASSLLPGLGTDTQYF.

The chain is built from TRBV15 and TRBJ2-3, with 8 bases lining up with TRBD2. The CDR3 spans 16 residues. V gave up 5 bases and J gave up 3 bases; unmatched junction bases: 10. Germline loops: CDR1 LNHNV, CDR2 YYDKDF (reference sequence). DNA of the CDR3: TGTGCCACCAGCGAACTAGCGGCAGCAGGGACAGATACGCAGTATTTT. Translated, it gives CATSELAAAGTDTQYF.

The CDR3 sequence: CSAKDLDEAFF. The CDR3 DNA reads TGCAGTGCCAAAGACCTAGATGAAGCTTTCTTT. The rearrangement joins TRBV20-1 to TRBJ1-1; no definite D call. V was trimmed by 6 bases and J by 7 bases, leaving 12 bases between them. CDR1 is DFQATT and CDR2 is SNEGSKA in the germline V gene (reference sequence). This CDR3 is 11 amino acids long.

CDR3 nucleotides: TGTGCCAGTAGTATAGCGGCAGGGCAATACGAGCAGTACTTC. This codes for CASSIAAGQYEQYF. This rearrangement joins TRBV19 to TRBJ2-7, with D possibly being TRBD1 (5 bases). The V end lost 1 base, the J end lost 4 bases, and 11 bases lay between the germline ends. The CDR3 spans 14 residues. The germline CDR1 and CDR2 sequences are LNHDA and SQIVND (reference sequence).

The V call is TRBV2, the J call TRBJ1-1; maybe TRBD1 (5 bases). The germline V gene encodes CDR1 SNHLY and CDR2 FYNNEI. The CDR3 contains 15 residues. V was pared by 7 bases and J by 7 bases, with 22 bases between. DNA of the CDR3: TGTGCCAGCATGGCCCGCGGGGGGTTCAGAGGTGAAGCTTTCTTT. Protein sequence: CASMARGGFRGEAFF.

The chain is built from TRBV5-1 and TRBJ1-1; D is possibly TRBD1 (6 bases). The V and J ends lost 3 bases and 1 base respectively, with 22 bases between them. Germline V gene data show CDR1 as SGHRS and CDR2 as YFSETQ. The CDR3 sequence is 18 residues long. CDR3 residues: CASSWGGGPNLRNTEAFF. DNA for the CDR3: TGCGCCAGCAGCTGGGGGGGCGGACCCAATCTCAGGAACACTGAAGCTTTCTTT.

The gene calls are TRBV7-9 and TRBJ2-3; TRBD2 is a possible D gene (6 bases). The CDR3 has 15 amino acids. CDR1 is SEHNR, CDR2 FQNEAQ, per germline (reference sequence). V was shortened by 3 bases and J by 6 bases, with 16 bases between the two germline ends. CDR3 sequence: CASSFSGSSGDTQYF. In DNA form, the CDR3 reads TGTGCCAGCAGCTTTAGCGGATCGAGCGGGGATACGCAGTATTTT. The full variable domain, its missing parts supplied by reference TRBV7-9 and TRBJ2-3, is DTGVSQNPRHKITKRGQNVTFRCDPISEHNRLYWYRQTLGQGPEFLTYFQNEAQLEKSRLLSDRFSAERPKGSFSTLEIQRTEQGDSAMYLCASSFSGSSGDTQYFGPGTRLTVL.